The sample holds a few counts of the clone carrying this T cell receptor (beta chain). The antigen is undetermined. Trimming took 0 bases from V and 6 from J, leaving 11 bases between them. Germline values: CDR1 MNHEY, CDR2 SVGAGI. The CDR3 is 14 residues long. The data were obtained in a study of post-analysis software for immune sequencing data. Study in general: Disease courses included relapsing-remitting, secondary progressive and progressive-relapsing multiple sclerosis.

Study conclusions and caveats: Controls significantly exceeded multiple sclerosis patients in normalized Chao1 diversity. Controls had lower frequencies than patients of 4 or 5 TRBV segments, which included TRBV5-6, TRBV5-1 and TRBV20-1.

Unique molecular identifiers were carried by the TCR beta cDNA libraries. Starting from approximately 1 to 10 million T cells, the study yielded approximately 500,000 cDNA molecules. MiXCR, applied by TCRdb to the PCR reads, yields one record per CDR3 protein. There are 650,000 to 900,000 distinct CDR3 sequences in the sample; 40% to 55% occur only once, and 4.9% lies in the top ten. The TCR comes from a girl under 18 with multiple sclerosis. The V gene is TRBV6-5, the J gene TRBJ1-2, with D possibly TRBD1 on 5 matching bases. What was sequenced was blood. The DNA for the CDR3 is TGTGCCAGCAGTTACTCAATAGGGGCGCATGGCTACACCTTC. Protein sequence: CASSYSIGAHGYTF.